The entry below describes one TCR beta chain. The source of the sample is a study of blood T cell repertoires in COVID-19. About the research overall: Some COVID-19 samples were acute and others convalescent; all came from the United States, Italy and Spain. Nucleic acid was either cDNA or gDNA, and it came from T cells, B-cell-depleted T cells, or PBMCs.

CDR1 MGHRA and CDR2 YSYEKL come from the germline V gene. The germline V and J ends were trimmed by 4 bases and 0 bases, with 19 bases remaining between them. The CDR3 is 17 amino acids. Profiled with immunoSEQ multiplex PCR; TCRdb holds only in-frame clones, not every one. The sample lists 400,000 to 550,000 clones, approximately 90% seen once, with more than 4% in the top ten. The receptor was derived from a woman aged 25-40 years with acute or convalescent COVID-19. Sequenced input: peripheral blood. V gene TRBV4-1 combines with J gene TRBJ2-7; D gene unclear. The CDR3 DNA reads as TGCGCCAGCAGCCGGAACAGCAGGCGACCCGACTCCTACGAGCAGTACTTC. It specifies CASSRNSRRPDSYEQYF.